This is a list of T cell receptor beta chains from one sample in a study of T cell responses to AZD1222 COVID-19 vaccine. The repertoire was sequenced with immunoSEQ multiplex PCR; TCRdb's copy has only in-frame clones and lacks some. The sample yields about 130,000 clones, just over 90% seen once. The sequencing here drew on peripheral blood, taken on day 0 of AZD1222 vaccination. All receptors come from an adult in good health. The CDR3 runs from the conserved cysteine through the conserved F or W. A D gene is named only where the DNA matches it firmly. Clone size is not always given. Where it is, it says once, few, many or a class for expanded clones.

d_gene	j_gene	abundance	v_gene	CDR3aa	CDR3nt
TRBD1	TRBJ2-2	-	TRBV5-1	CASSLSRAGGVTGELFF	TGCGCCAGCAGCTTGAGTAGGGCAGGGGGCGTCACCGGGGAGCTGTTTTTT
-	TRBJ1-2	-	TRBV28	CASRRVRGYTF	TGTGCCAGCAGGAGGGTTCGTGGCTACACCTTC
TRBD1	TRBJ2-7	-	TRBV5-5	CASSQQGGPSYEQYF	TGTGCCAGCAGCCAACAGGGGGGACCTTCCTACGAGCAGTACTTC
-	TRBJ2-1	-	TRBV6-4	CASSDNPGGGVNEQFF	TGTGCCAGCAGTGACAATCCGGGGGGCGGGGTGAATGAGCAGTTCTTC
-	TRBJ2-3	-	TRBV30	CAWSGIGPGTDTQYF	TGTGCCTGGAGTGGAATCGGCCCGGGCACAGATACGCAGTATTTT
-	TRBJ2-4	-	TRBV7-2	CASSLSGKAKNIQYF	TGTGCCAGCAGCTTGTCAGGGAAAGCCAAAAACATTCAGTACTTC
-	TRBJ1-1	-	TRBV29-1	CSVLGAGPTEAFF	TGCAGCGTTCTCGGGGCGGGGCCGACTGAAGCTTTCTTT
TRBD1	TRBJ1-1	-	TRBV29-1	CSVTNRGETEAFF	TGCAGCGTTACAAACAGGGGCGAGACTGAAGCTTTCTTT
-	TRBJ1-1	-	TRBV7-9	CASTQGWRQATEAFF	TGTGCCAGCACCCAAGGCTGGAGGCAGGCAACTGAAGCTTTCTTT
-	TRBJ1-2	-	TRBV6-5	CASISATGYGYTF	TGTGCCAGCATTTCCGCCACTGGTTATGGCTACACCTTC
-	TRBJ1-3	-	TRBV6-5	CASSYSKAGNTIYF	TGTGCCAGCAGTTACTCGAAGGCCGGAAACACCATATATTTT
-	TRBJ1-1	-	TRBV5-1	CASSFHRTNTEAFF	TGCGCCAGCAGCTTTCACAGAACGAACACTGAAGCTTTCTTT
TRBD2	TRBJ2-1	once	TRBV11-3	CASSPTSGLYNEQFF	TGTGCCAGCAGTCCGACTAGCGGTCTCTACAATGAGCAGTTCTTC
TRBD1	TRBJ2-7	-	TRBV7-3	CASSLDGTGTYEQYF	TGTGCCAGCAGCTTAGATGGGACAGGGACCTACGAGCAGTACTTC
-	TRBJ1-3	-	TRBV7-9	CATRRPGNTIYF	TGTGCCACGCGGCGCCCTGGAAACACCATATATTTT
-	TRBJ1-6	-	TRBV28	CASNRVRPYLNSPLHF	TGTGCCAGCAATAGGGTCAGGCCCTATCTTAATTCACCCCTCCACTTT
-	TRBJ1-3	-	TRBV7-9	CASSPRGMSSGNTIYF	TGTGCCAGCAGCCCAAGAGGGATGAGCTCTGGAAACACCATATATTTT
TRBD1	TRBJ1-2	-	TRBV9	CASSRTGGPNLYGYTF	TGTGCCAGCAGTAGGACAGGGGGCCCTAACCTCTATGGCTACACCTTC
-	TRBJ2-5	-	TRBV7-3	CASSLFGGETQYF	TGTGCCAGCAGCTTATTCGGTGGGGAGACCCAGTACTTC
-	TRBJ2-6	-	TRBV1	CTSSQDPPVLRDSGANVLTF	TGCACCAGCAGCCAAGATCCCCCGGTTCTGCGGGACTCTGGGGCCAACGTCCTGACTTTC
-	TRBJ2-7	-	TRBV28	CASSRSYEQYF	TGTGCCAGCTCACGGTCCTACGAGCAGTACTTC
-	TRBJ1-4	-	TRBV7-9	CASSLAGDRLKLFF	TGTGCCAGCAGCTTAGCAGGAGACAGGTTGAAACTGTTTTTT
-	TRBJ1-1	-	TRBV11-3	CASSSEQVSLFF	TGTGCCAGCAGCTCGGAACAGGTTTCGCTTTTCTTT
-	TRBJ2-3	-	TRBV12-3/TRBV12-4	CASRRARRQYF	TGTGCCAGCAGGAGGGCAAGAAGGCAGTATTTT
-	TRBJ1-2	-	TRBV2	CASMLTGPYGYTF	TGTGCCAGCATGTTGACGGGACCTTATGGCTACACCTTC
-	TRBJ1-5	-	TRBV19	CASSIHLWSNQPQHF	TGTGCCAGTAGTATCCATCTTTGGAGCAATCAGCCCCAGCATTTT
-	TRBJ1-2	-	TRBV4-2	CASSQGGLRDPNYGYTF	TGTGCCAGCAGCCAAGGAGGGTTGAGGGACCCTAACTATGGCTACACCTTC
TRBD1	TRBJ2-7	-	TRBV5-6	CASSLTGDSYEQYF	TGTGCCAGCAGCTTGACAGGGGACTCCTACGAGCAGTACTTC
-	TRBJ1-6	-	TRBV28	CASSLQPGANSPLHF	TGTGCCAGCAGTTTACAACCAGGGGCGAATTCACCCCTCCACTTT
-	TRBJ2-7	-	TRBV6-2/TRBV6-3	CASSYVSGRASYEQYF	TGTGCCAGCAGTTATGTTTCCGGGCGGGCCTCCTACGAGCAGTACTTC
TRBD2	TRBJ2-5	-	TRBV5-1	CASSLSGLGSQETQYF	TGCGCCAGCAGCTTGAGCGGACTAGGTTCGCAAGAGACCCAGTACTTC
TRBD1	TRBJ1-1	once	TRBV18	CASSPMTGGMNTEAFF	TGTGCCAGCTCACCCATGACAGGGGGTATGAACACTGAAGCTTTCTTT
-	TRBJ2-2	-	TRBV11-1	CASSLVAGELFF	TGTGCCAGCAGCTTAGTTGCCGGGGAGCTGTTTTTT
-	TRBJ1-1	-	TRBV6-5	CASRVQLNTEAFF	TGTGCCAGCCGGGTACAATTAAACACTGAAGCTTTCTTT
-	TRBJ2-7	-	TRBV14	CASSQAISSREQYF	TGTGCCAGCAGCCAAGCCATCAGCTCACGCGAGCAGTACTTC
-	TRBJ1-6	once	TRBV19	CASTMGYSYNSPLHF	TGTGCCAGTACCATGGGCTACTCCTATAATTCACCCCTCCACTTT
-	TRBJ1-2	-	TRBV5-4	CASSKGQNYGYTF	TGTGCCAGCAGCAAAGGACAGAACTATGGCTACACCTTC
-	TRBJ1-2	-	TRBV4-3	CASSQGTGLRGGYTF	TGCGCCAGCAGCCAAGGTACAGGGCTTCGTGGAGGCTACACCTTC
-	TRBJ2-3	-	TRBV7-3	CASSPRVRPTDTQYF	TGTGCCAGCAGCCCTCGCGTTAGACCCACAGATACGCAGTATTTT
-	TRBJ1-2	-	TRBV30	CAWSPAWGLWHGYTF	TGTGCCTGGAGCCCAGCGTGGGGGTTGTGGCATGGCTACACCTTC
TRBD1	TRBJ1-2	once	TRBV2	CASTNLGGQGAQEGNTF	TGTGCCAGCACTAACTTGGGAGGACAGGGGGCGCAAGAAGGGAACACCTTC
-	TRBJ1-1	-	TRBV6-1	CASSEEPGAMNTEAFF	TGTGCCAGCAGTGAAGAGCCAGGAGCCATGAACACTGAAGCTTTCTTT
TRBD2	TRBJ2-5	-	TRBV18	CASSLVLTSGQETQYF	TGTGCCAGCTCACTGGTTTTGACTAGCGGGCAAGAGACCCAGTACTTC
TRBD1	TRBJ1-5	-	TRBV19	CASSRGTGNQPQHF	TGTGCCAGTAGCCGCGGGACAGGCAATCAGCCCCAGCATTTT
-	TRBJ1-5	-	TRBV18	CASSPGSNQPQHF	TGTGCCAGCTCCCCCGGGTCGAATCAGCCCCAGCATTTT
-	TRBJ1-2	once	TRBV19	CASVGSGSSYGYTF	TGTGCCAGTGTTGGTTCAGGTTCGAGCTATGGCTACACCTTC